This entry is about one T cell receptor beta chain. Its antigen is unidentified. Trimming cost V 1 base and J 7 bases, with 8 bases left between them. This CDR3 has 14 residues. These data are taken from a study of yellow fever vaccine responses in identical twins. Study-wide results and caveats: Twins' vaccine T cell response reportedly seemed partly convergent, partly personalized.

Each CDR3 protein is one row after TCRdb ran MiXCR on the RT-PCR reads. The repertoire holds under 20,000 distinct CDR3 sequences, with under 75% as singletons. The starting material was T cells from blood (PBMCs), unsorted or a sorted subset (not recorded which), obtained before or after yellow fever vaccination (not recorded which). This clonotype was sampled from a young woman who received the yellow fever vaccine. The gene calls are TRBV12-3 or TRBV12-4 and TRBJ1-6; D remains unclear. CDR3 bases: TGTGCCAGCAGTTTAGAGGGAACGAATTCACCCCTCCACTTT. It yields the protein CASSLEGTNSPLHF.